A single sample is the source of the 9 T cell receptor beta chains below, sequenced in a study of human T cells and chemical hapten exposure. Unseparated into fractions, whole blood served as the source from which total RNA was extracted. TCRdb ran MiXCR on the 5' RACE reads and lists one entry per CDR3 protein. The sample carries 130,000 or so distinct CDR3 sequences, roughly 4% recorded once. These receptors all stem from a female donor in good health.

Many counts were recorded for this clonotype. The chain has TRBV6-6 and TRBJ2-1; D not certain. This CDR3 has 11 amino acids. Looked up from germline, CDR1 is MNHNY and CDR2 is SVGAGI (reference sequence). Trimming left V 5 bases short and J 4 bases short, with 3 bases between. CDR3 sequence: CASSQYNEQFF. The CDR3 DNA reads TGTGCCAGCAGTCAATACAATGAGCAGTTCTTC.

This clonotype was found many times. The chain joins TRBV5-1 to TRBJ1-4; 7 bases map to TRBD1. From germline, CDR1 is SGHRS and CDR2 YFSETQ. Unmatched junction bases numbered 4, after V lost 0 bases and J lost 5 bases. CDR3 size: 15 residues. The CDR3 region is CASSLGTGGNEKLFF. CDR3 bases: TGCGCCAGCAGCTTGGGGACAGGAGGGAATGAAAAACTGTTTTTT.

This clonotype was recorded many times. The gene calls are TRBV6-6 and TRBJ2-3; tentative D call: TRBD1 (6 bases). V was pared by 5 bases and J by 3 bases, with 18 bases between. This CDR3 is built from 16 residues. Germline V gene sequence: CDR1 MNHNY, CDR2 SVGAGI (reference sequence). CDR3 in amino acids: CASSILDPGATDTQYF. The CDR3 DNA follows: TGTGCCAGCAGTATACTCGATCCAGGGGCAACAGATACGCAGTATTTT.

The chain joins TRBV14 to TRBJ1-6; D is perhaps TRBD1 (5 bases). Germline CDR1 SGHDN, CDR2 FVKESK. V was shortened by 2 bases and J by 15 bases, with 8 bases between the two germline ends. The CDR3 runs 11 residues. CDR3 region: CASSQRGLLHF. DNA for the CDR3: TGTGCCAGCAGCCAAAGGGGCCTCCTCCACTTT.

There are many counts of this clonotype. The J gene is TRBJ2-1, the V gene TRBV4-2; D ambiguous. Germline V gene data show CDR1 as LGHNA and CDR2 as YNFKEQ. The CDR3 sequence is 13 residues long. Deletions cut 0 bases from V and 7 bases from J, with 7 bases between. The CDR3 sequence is CASSQDSFNEQFF. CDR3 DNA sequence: TGTGCCAGCAGCCAAGATAGCTTTAATGAGCAGTTCTTC.

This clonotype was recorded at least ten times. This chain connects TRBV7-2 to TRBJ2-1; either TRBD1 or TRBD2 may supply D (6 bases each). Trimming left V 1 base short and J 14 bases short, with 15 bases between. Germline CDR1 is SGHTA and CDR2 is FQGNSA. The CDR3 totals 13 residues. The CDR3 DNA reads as TGTGCCAGCAGCTTAGGTTCCCAGGGGAGGAAGTTCTTC. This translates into CASSLGSQGRKFF.

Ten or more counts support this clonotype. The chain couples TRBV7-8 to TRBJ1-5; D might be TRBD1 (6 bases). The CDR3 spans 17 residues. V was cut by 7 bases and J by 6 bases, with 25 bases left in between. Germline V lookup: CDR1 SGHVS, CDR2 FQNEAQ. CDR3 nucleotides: TGTGCCAGCACCTCTATTTCCTTCAGGGGACGGGGTCAGCCCCAGCATTTT. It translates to CASTSISFRGRGQPQHF. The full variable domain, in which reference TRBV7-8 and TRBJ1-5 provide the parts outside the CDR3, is GAGVSQSPRYKVAKRGQDVALRCDPISGHVSLFWYQQALGQGPEFLTYFQNEAQLDKSGLPSDRFFAERPEGSVSTLKIQRTQQEDSAVYLCASTSISFRGRGQPQHFGDGTRLSIL.

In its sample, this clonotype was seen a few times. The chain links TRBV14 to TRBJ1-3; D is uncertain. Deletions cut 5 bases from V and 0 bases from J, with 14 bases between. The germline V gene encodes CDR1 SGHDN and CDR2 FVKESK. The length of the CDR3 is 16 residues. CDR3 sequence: CASSFNTMVSGNTIYF. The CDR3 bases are TGTGCCAGCAGCTTCAATACAATGGTCTCTGGAAACACCATATATTTT. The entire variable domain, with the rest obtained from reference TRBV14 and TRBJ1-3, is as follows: EAGVTQFPSHSVIEKGQTVTLRCDPISGHDNLYWYRRVMGKEIKFLLHFVKESKQDESGMPNNRFLAERTGGTYSTLKVQPAELEDSGVYFCASSFNTMVSGNTIYFGEGSWLTVV.

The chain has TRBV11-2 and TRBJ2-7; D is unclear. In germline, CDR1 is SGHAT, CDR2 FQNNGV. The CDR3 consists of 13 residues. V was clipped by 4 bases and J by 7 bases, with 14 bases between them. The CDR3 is CASSSTPGWEQYF. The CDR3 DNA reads TGTGCCAGCAGCTCCACTCCTGGTTGGGAGCAGTACTTC.